This TCR beta chain was captured in a study of cytomegalovirus exposure and HLA in healthy donors (dated 2017 in TCRdb). About the study as a whole: In an earlier analysis of under 600 of the donors, about 260 Gb of sequence data and some 100 million unique TCR beta sequences from some 170 million T cells were reported. About 300 gigabases of sequencing data and around 88 million unique TCR sequences made up an early release that covered fewer than 650 HLA-typed donors. Of the 350 to 400 genotyped donors, approximately 83% fell in the genetic ancestry cluster associated with self-reported Caucasian donors. The study aimed to test whether cataloging public T cell receptors could reveal signatures of past pathogen exposure. Using immunosequencing, the study profiled T cell repertoires from fewer than 700 subjects and related those repertoires to cytomegalovirus serostatus. Besides the first cohort of hundreds of subjects, a separate validation cohort made up of 120 different subjects was used. The study combined high-throughput TCR immunosequencing, statistical association of individual TCRs with disease status, and machine learning to predict cytomegalovirus infection status. A later analysis re-analyzed previously published TCR beta repertoires from roughly 630 donors and added high-resolution HLA genotyping to study TCR occurrence patterns. The later analysis used no new phenotypic data to find candidate immune exposures, relying instead on TCR beta sequences and their occurrence across donors. To decide whether each TCR beta V gene segment behaved as functional or pseudogenic, an earlier analysis of some 570 of the donors relied on high-throughput TCR beta sequencing. Alongside the repertoire data, information on donor age, sex, ethnicity and CMV serostatus was compiled. In a later genetic analysis, genome-wide SNP genotypes for about 55% of the roughly 670 donors were used, and that subset was treated as a discovery cohort. Every repertoire in the discovery cohort had been generated on one and the same sequencing platform. HLA typing included class I and class II loci at four-digit resolution. The number of donors typed differed by locus, with 629-630 for A, B, C, DRB1 and DQB1, about 500 for DQA1, 600 to 610 for DPA1, and around 450 for DPB1. Because of strong linkage in the cohort, a few DR-DQ haplotypes were treated as single units for association and clustering. Across some 400 genotyped donors of the cohort, an average of approximately 240,000 unique TCR beta nucleotide sequences per donor were sequenced, and roughly 18% of those sequences were non-productive. Overall study results and their limits: For the cohort, immune exposure information was limited to CMV serostatus. The cohort was sequenced for TCR beta chains only, and without alpha or paired-chain data the features that could be detected were limited. In a later analysis, TCR association rates were found to vary across HLA loci, with the most associated TCRs seen for DRB1 alleles and the fewest for HLA-C alleles. The earlier analysis of almost 600 of the donors excluded 15 to 20 rarely observed V segments, including chromosome 9 orphons, because counts were too low. When HLA alleles, especially DR and DQ, strongly co-occurred, attributing TCR associations to individual alleles was difficult. The authors suggested that the approach could potentially be generalized to other disease states and immunological phenotypes. Roughly uniform sequencing depth across donors was assumed in presence/absence analyses, although this assumption may not hold. An earlier analysis of approximately 570 of the donors showed that most TCR beta V segments appeared in productive rearrangements either about 87% or about 30% of the time, which broadly matched IMGT annotations. A further reported finding was that TCR beta sequences accurately predicted the HLA-A and HLA-B alleles for most subjects in the first cohort. In a later genetic analysis, a missense DCLRE1C variant was associated with V-gene and J-gene trimming of TCR beta chains, and the association was replicated in an independent cohort. According to a later analysis, most CMV-associated TCR beta chains appeared to be HLA-restricted, and the HLA associations seemed to be driven largely by CMV exposure. A group of highly shared sequence variants was considered likely to be a technical artifact of the sequencing pipeline. In a later genetic analysis, fewer N-insertions in productive TCRs were reported among donors in an Asian-associated ancestry cluster than the roughly 700-donor mean. The 87-base-pair reads could not distinguish some IMGT-functional V segments, including TRBV6-2 and TRBV6-3, so those segments were excluded. Most TCR sequences were observed very rarely across donors, whereas some public TCRs were present in many individuals. Linkage disequilibrium might explain the correlated functional status among segregating V segments, but an unknown experimental factor could not be ruled out. A later analysis found that HLA-associated TCR beta chains were more clonally expanded and had lower generation probabilities than equally common non-associated chains. The study gave a list of 150 to 200 TCR beta chains associated with cytomegalovirus. In vitro tests confirmed that a few of the cytomegalovirus-associated TCR beta chains recognize cytomegalovirus antigens. In a later analysis, around 15,000 TCR beta sequences were associated with specific HLA alleles at a false discovery rate of 0.05. According to a later analysis, parvovirus B19, influenza, CMV and Epstein-Barr virus appeared linked to several top co-occurrence clusters. The classifier was reported to diagnose cytomegalovirus status with high specificity and sensitivity in both the original cohort and the validation cohort. Because HLA typing was missing for some donors at each locus, association tests included only the typed subset.

The cohort consisted of more than 650 healthy bone marrow donors. All cohort members were sampled while nominally healthy, although unrecorded immune exposures were likely present. The donor was CMV seronegative and was included in the group of hundreds of seronegative cohort members. A peripheral blood sample was provided by each donor, and peripheral blood mononuclear cells were used for TCR beta sequencing. Genomic DNA was extracted from the blood cell samples with the Qiagen DNeasy Blood Extraction Kit. The CDR3, cysteine through phenylalanine, is 15 amino acids long. Only the CDR3 DNA stays, 45 bases, in frame from base 1. V lost 3 bases and J lost 5 bases; the stretch between them is 11 bases long. Based on the germline V gene, the CDR1 and CDR2 sequences are ENHRY and SYGVKD. Of note for this clone: Its specific antigen is unknown. No base quality information exists; no much larger clone differs at one position.

Libraries came from the immunoSEQ multiplex PCR assay. A mixture of 60 forward primers for TCR Vbeta segments and 13 reverse primers for TCR Jbeta segments was used in the multiplex PCR. A multiplex PCR assay on genomic DNA amplified the CDR3 region of rearranged TCR beta genes. The amplified TCR beta libraries were sequenced on the Illumina HiSeq System as 87-base-pair reads. In the paper's pipeline: A later analysis tallied about 77 million unique TCR beta chains across the 700 or so repertoires, and around 12 million of those chains were shared by two or more donors. A nearest-neighbor algorithm error-corrected the raw reads and collapsed the reads into unique sequences, merging closely related sequences to remove PCR and sequencing errors. Alignment of CDR3 sequences to IMGT reference sequences was used to assign V, D and J gene segments. For a sequence to be retained, a match of at least six nucleotides was required to both a V gene segment and a J gene segment. Rearrangements were called productive when the CDR3 lacked stop codons and stayed in frame with V and J; all others were non-productive. Following IMGT convention, CDR3 was defined as the stretch from the second conserved V-encoded cysteine to the conserved J-encoded phenylalanine. Sequences without an unambiguous match to a single V gene segment were excluded from the earlier analysis of about 600 of the donors. An earlier analysis of a few hundred of the donors classified V segments as functional when productive rearrangements were above 56.7% and as segregating when the standard deviation between donors was above 5%. To diagnose cytomegalovirus status from the catalog of TCR beta chain sequences, a statistical classification framework was built. V and J gene assignment, in a later analysis, came from comparing TCR nucleotide sequences with IMGT/GENE-DB human TR gene sequences. The TCRdist pipeline was used in a later analysis to assign CDR3 sequences and most-parsimonious VDJ recombination scenarios. In a later analysis, each TCR beta chain was defined by its CDR3 amino acid sequence together with its V-gene family, and reads without a unique V-gene family were excluded. In a later analysis, 450 to 600 highly shared, low-generation-probability nucleotide sequences were removed to address suspected cross-contamination and a sequencing artifact. For each public chain, a later analysis derived a clonal expansion index from normalized ranks of inferred template counts within each repertoire. A later analysis computed generation probabilities with a VDJ recombination model fitted to out-of-frame rearrangements, and checked the results against IGoR. Hypergeometric tests were used in a later analysis to score TCR-TCR, TCR-HLA and TCR-CMV co-occurrence, with a repertoire-size bias correction applied to the TCR pairs. To estimate false discovery rates, a later analysis permuted the HLA or CMV assignments 20 times. In a later analysis, co-occurring TCRs were grouped with DBSCAN, and TCRdist sequence similarity was added when clustering was performed within HLA-allele-positive subsets. Repertoires with fewer than 30,000 or more than 120,000 public chains were left out of co-occurrence clustering, as were a few repertoires with anomalous nucleotide sharing. The clones in this table, taken by TCRdb from immuneACCESS, are in-frame only. Not every clone is retained; where verified, under half of the shortfall comes from an unresolved V gene, and the cause of the rest is unknown. V and J calls and clone size are as listed in that table; D and trimming were resolved from the DNA. Recorded for this sample are 200,000 to 250,000 clones; roughly 84% of them occurred a single time. The ten largest clones take up 0.71% of the sample.

This TCR came from a boy aged 2 to 10 in good health and CMV-seronegative. Recombination connected TRBV10-3 to TRBJ1-6, with TRBD1 perhaps the D gene, on 5 matching bases. The sample taken for sequencing was PBMCs. The DNA reads TGTGCCATCAGTGATAAGGGGCCGGATAATTCACCCCTCCACTTT. Its protein product is CAISDKGPDNSPLHF.